This entry lists 16 T cell receptor beta chains sequenced from one sample in a study of cytomegalovirus exposure and HLA in healthy donors. With 60 Vbeta and 13 Jbeta primers, the PCR was carried out. TCRdb's copy holds only in-frame clones and misses some; the assay was immunoSEQ multiplex PCR. The sample comprises approximately 110,000 clones, 73% of which are singletons, and approximately 8.4% rests with the top ten. Input material: PBMCs. The receptors derive from a man aged 35-49 years in good health and CMV-seronegative.

V gene TRBV29-1 combines with J gene TRBJ2-5; 9 bases are shared with TRBD2. The germline V gene has CDR1 SQVTM and CDR2 ANQGSEA. V lost 3 bases and J lost 5; bases outside the gene matches: 7. The CDR3 is 14 residues long. The CDR3 DNA reads TGCAGCGTTGAGTCGGCGGGGGGGCAGGAGACCCAGTACTTC. Translating it yields CSVESAGGQETQYF.

This chain connects TRBV19 to TRBJ2-7, with TRBD1 matching over 8 bases. Losses at the gene ends were 7 bases for V and 6 bases for J; bases not matched to a gene: 14. The length of the CDR3 is 15 residues. Germline CDR1 LNHDA, CDR2 SQIVND (reference sequence). CDR3: CASTGVQGAGGEQYF. The CDR3 nucleotides read TGTGCCAGTACGGGGGTTCAGGGGGCTGGCGGCGAGCAGTACTTC.

Of note for this clone: One end of the junction does not line up with germline, which may come from a read error. The chain links TRBV7-9 to TRBJ1-6; D gene unclear. CDR3 size: 12 residues. Looked up from germline, CDR1 is SEHNR and CDR2 is FQNEAQ (reference sequence). The DNA for the CDR3 is TGTTCCAGCAGCCGACTTGATTCACCCCTCCACTTT. Its translation is CSSSRLDSPLHF.

The rearrangement uses TRBV6-5 and TRBJ2-7, with 7 bases matching TRBD1. The CDR3 is 13 amino acids. Germline lookup yields CDR1 MNHEY and CDR2 SVGAGI. V shed 6 bases, J shed 3 bases, and the junction held 5 bases outside the gene matches. CDR3 in DNA: TGTGCCAGCAGGCAGGGACAGAACTACGAGCAGTACTTC. Its protein is CASRQGQNYEQYF.

The genes are TRBV5-1 and TRBJ1-1, with D possibly TRBD1 on 5 matching bases. The germline gives CDR1 SGHRS, CDR2 YFSETQ. V was pared by 0 bases and J by 5 bases, with 11 bases between. The CDR3 is 14 amino acids. This CDR3 reads CASSLASGGTEAFF. DNA for the CDR3: TGCGCCAGCAGCTTGGCCTCGGGGGGGACTGAAGCTTTCTTT.

The V and J genes are TRBV2 and TRBJ1-6; D might be TRBD1 (5 bases). V was cut by 5 bases and J by 7 bases, with 15 bases left in between. The CDR3 extends over 15 amino acids. Germline V CDR1 and CDR2: SNHLY, FYNNEI. CDR3 nucleotides: TGTGCCAGCAGTAGAATAACAGGAGGGAATTCACCCCTCCACTTT. Translation gives CASSRITGGNSPLHF.

V gene TRBV10-3 combines with J gene TRBJ1-3, with D hard to call. This CDR3 is built from 17 residues. Trimming removed 6 bases from V and 2 bases from J, with 20 bases in between. Germline CDR1 reads ENHRY; CDR2 reads SYGVKD. Here the CDR3 DNA reads TGTGCCATCAGCGACTGGGAGGAACGTCTGACTGGAAACACCATATATTTT. Translated: CAISDWEERLTGNTIYF.

V gene TRBV4-1 combines with J gene TRBJ2-7; TRBD2 matches at 8 bases. V shed 4 bases, J shed 2 bases, and the junction held 10 bases outside the gene matches. The CDR3 covers 16 residues. Germline V gene lookup returns CDR1 MGHRA and CDR2 YSYEKL. CDR3 nucleotide sequence: TGCGCCAGCAGCCGCTTTTTTAGCGGGGAACCCTACGAGCAGTACTTC. This sequence encodes CASSRFFSGEPYEQYF.

V and J are TRBV2 and TRBJ1-2, with D perhaps matching TRBD1 (5 bases). Deletions cut 7 bases from V and 2 bases from J, with 14 bases between. The CDR3 length is 14 residues. Germline CDR1 SNHLY, CDR2 FYNNEI. The DNA for the CDR3 is TGTGCCAGCAAGGGGACCGGGGGAAACTATGGCTACACCTTC. As protein: CASKGTGGNYGYTF.

This clone occurred once. The CDR3 loop reads CASSRVLAGRGDTQYF. The CDR3 DNA is TGCGCCAGCAGCCGGGTTTTAGCGGGACGTGGAGATACGCAGTATTTT. J is TRBJ2-3 and V is TRBV4-3, with 8 bases identical to TRBD2. In germline, CDR1 is LGHNA, CDR2 YSLEER. The CDR3 extends over 16 amino acids. The ends lost 4 bases at V and 5 bases at J; junction bases unmatched: 11.

The J gene is TRBJ2-5, the V gene TRBV25-1, with 15 nucleotides matching TRBD2. The V segment lost 4 bases and the J segment 4 bases; nucleotides outside the gene matches: 10. CDR1 and CDR2 from the germline V gene are MGHDK and SYGVNS. The CDR3 extends over 18 amino acids. CDR3 DNA sequence: TGTGCCAGCAGTGCCGGACTAGCGGGGGGGGGTGTTGTAGAGACCCAGTACTTC. Its protein product is CASSAGLAGGGVVETQYF.

The gene calls are TRBV7-2 and TRBJ1-5; 9 bases map to TRBD1. With 5 bases clipped from V and 2 bases from J, the junction kept 7 bases outside the gene matches. CDR1 is SGHTA and CDR2 is FQGNSA in the germline V gene. The CDR3 runs to 16 residues. The CDR3 bases are TGTGCCAGCAGCCCAGGGACAGGGTCGGGCAATCAGCCCCAGCATTTT. Its protein product is CASSPGTGSGNQPQHF.

The rearrangement uses TRBV29-1 and TRBJ2-7; 7 nucleotides align to TRBD1. This CDR3 is built from 12 residues. The trim removed 5 bases at V and 4 bases at J, leaving 5 bases unmatched. CDR1 and CDR2 (germline): SQVTM, ANQGSEA. CDR3 protein: CSVYQGDYEQYF. CDR3 nucleotides: TGCAGCGTTTACCAGGGGGATTACGAGCAGTACTTC.

The rearrangement links TRBV2 to TRBJ2-7; D is undetermined. The CDR3 consists of 11 residues. V dropped 3 bases and J dropped 4 bases, with 4 bases sitting between them. CDR1 and CDR2 (germline): SNHLY, FYNNEI. CDR3 in amino acids: CASSDSYEQYF. The CDR3 DNA sequence: TGTGCCAGCAGTGACAGTTACGAGCAGTACTTC.

The chain couples TRBV21-1 to TRBJ1-5. TRBV21-1 is flagged as a pseudogene. The CDR3 covers 16 residues. This CDR3 is CASSKDRGCKGQPQHF. The CDR3 bases are TGTGCCAGCAGCAAAGACCGGGGGTGCAAAGGACAGCCCCAGCATTTT.

This rearrangement joins TRBV7-2 to TRBJ2-3; a possible D gene is TRBD1 (6 bases). Trimming removed 7 bases from V and 2 bases from J, with 16 bases in between. CDR1 and CDR2 (germline): SGHTA, FQGNSA. This CDR3 has 15 residues. CDR3 nucleotides: TGTGCCAGCACCATTTGGGGGCAGTCCACAGATACGCAGTATTTT. Amino acids: CASTIWGQSTDTQYF.